This TCR beta chain was found in a study of cytomegalovirus exposure and HLA in healthy donors. There are 15 residues in the CDR3. Germline CDR1 reads SGHAT; CDR2 reads FQNNGV. The junction had 6 bases not matched to a gene; V was cut back by 5 bases and J by 3 bases. The PCR contained 60 Vbeta and 13 Jbeta primers. Authors' processing steps: In a later analysis, of some 80 million unique beta chains, about 10 million appeared in at least two donors. Here immunoSEQ multiplex PCR was the method, and the copy in TCRdb shows in-frame clones only, minus some. V and J calls and clone size are given by that table; D and trimming were obtained from the DNA. The sample has approximately 100,000 clones; about 83% are singletons.

The sequence derives from a female donor in good health and CMV-seropositive. This chain joins TRBV11-2 and TRBJ1-5; 8 bases line up with TRBD1. Sample: PBMCs. CDR3 loop: CASSLGTGDNQPQHF. The CDR3 nucleotides read TGTGCCAGCAGCCTCGGGACAGGAGACAATCAGCCCCAGCATTTT.